This T cell receptor beta chain is drawn from a study of shared clonotypes between healthy human individuals. This clone was detected once. The antigen is undetermined. Naive CD8 cells were CD45RO-negative, positively selected for CCR7, excluding terminally differentiated effector memory CD45RA+ cells. Measured with immunoSEQ multiplex PCR; TCRdb has only the in-frame clones, and not every one. Among about 1.9 million clones listed, 85% to 95% were seen once. CDR1 and CDR2 (germline): SNHLY, FYNNEI. This CDR3 region has 12 residues. Trimming shortened V by 4 bases and J by 6 bases, and 6 bases separated the two germline ends. Broader study findings: A generally larger estimated richness was seen in naive subsets than in memory subsets. Clonotype sharing among the donors was expected to vary with sequencing depth.

The clonotype comes from a man in his late teens or twenties in good health. Some clones in this sample may be carry-over from other donors' samples. The specimen sequenced was naive CD8+ T cells from PBMCs. The V gene is TRBV2, the J gene TRBJ2-2; D remains ambiguous. CDR3 sequence reads: CASSVVPGELFF. As DNA, the CDR3 is TGTGCCAGCAGTGTAGTACCCGGGGAGCTGTTTTTT.